This is a list of T cell receptor beta chains from one sample in a study of T cell responses to AZD1222 COVID-19 vaccine. Method: immunoSEQ multiplex PCR; TCRdb's copy keeps in-frame clones and lacks some. The data contain roughly 200,000 clones, about 89% of them singletons. Specimen: peripheral blood, collected 28 days after the second AZD1222 dose. The receptor source for this set is an adult who received the AZD1222 COVID-19 vaccine. CDR3s include the opening cysteine and the closing phenylalanine or tryptophan. D genes are given only for firm matches. A clone size is listed for some rows: how often the clone was seen (once, few, many), or a class if it is expanded.

V gene	clone size	J gene	D gene	CDR3 DNA	CDR3 protein
TRBV6-2/TRBV6-3	NA	TRBJ2-4	TRBD1	TGTGCCAGCAGTCTGGGACAGAAAGTAGCCAAAAACATTCAGTACTTC	CASSLGQKVAKNIQYF
TRBV7-8	NA	TRBJ1-2	NA	TGTGCCAGCAGCCCAAGACAGGAGGTTAGAGGTGGCTACACCTTC	CASSPRQEVRGGYTF
TRBV7-8	once	TRBJ2-7	TRBD2	TGTGCCAGCAGCCCAGGACTAGATTCGCAGTACTTC	CASSPGLDSQYF
TRBV20-1	NA	TRBJ1-3	NA	TGCAGTGCTCGTGAGGGGGGCGGTGGAAACACCATATATTTT	CSAREGGGGNTIYF
TRBV7-9	NA	TRBJ2-2	NA	TGTGCCAGCAGCCCTCTCGGTTCCGTCGGGGAGCTGTTTTTT	CASSPLGSVGELFF
TRBV29-1	NA	TRBJ2-2	NA	TGCAGCGTTAGAGGGCGGGGAACCGGGGAGCTGTTTTTT	CSVRGRGTGELFF
TRBV10-2	NA	TRBJ2-7	NA	TGCGCCAGCAAGGAGGGGGTCACCTACGAGCAGTACTTC	CASKEGVTYEQYF
TRBV5-1	NA	TRBJ2-1	TRBD2	TGCGCCAGCAGCTTGGGACTAGCGGCTTACAATGAGCAGTTCTTC	CASSLGLAAYNEQFF
TRBV7-6	NA	TRBJ1-3	NA	TGTGCCAGCAGCTTAGTAACGGGATTAAGCTCTGGAAACACCATATATTTT	CASSLVTGLSSGNTIYF
TRBV2	NA	TRBJ1-5	TRBD1	TGTGCCAGCTGGGACAGCCGTTATAGCAATCAGCCCCAGCATTTT	CASWDSRYSNQPQHF
TRBV7-2	NA	TRBJ1-2	NA	TGTGCCAGCAGCTTTTCAACTAACTATGGCTACACCTTC	CASSFSTNYGYTF
TRBV12-5	NA	TRBJ1-2	TRBD1	TGTGCTAGTGGTTCGTCCGTAACAGGGGGTCCGGTCTATGGCTACACCTTC	CASGSSVTGGPVYGYTF
TRBV7-3	NA	TRBJ1-1	NA	TGTGCCAGCAGCACAACAGGGAACACTGAAGCTTTCTTT	CASSTTGNTEAFF
TRBV7-3	NA	TRBJ2-3	NA	TGTGCCAGCAGCGTTCGATGGGGATCAGATACGCAGTATTTT	CASSVRWGSDTQYF
TRBV27	NA	TRBJ2-7	TRBD2	TGTGCCAGCAGTCGACTAGCGGGTATCGGCTTGCACTTC	CASSRLAGIGLHF